Below, 12 T cell receptor beta chains from the same sample are listed, as sequenced in a study of technical replicates of blood from several donors. TCRdb keeps only in-frame clones here, not all; method: immunoSEQ multiplex PCR. The repertoire holds around 61,000 clones, with about 97% as singletons. Sequencing was done on a sample of T cells isolated from PBMCs. These receptors all come from a human donor in good health.

The rearrangement joins TRBV6-1 to TRBJ2-7; weak D call: TRBD1 (5 bases). The V gene lost 2 bases and the J gene lost 5 bases, with 10 bases spanning the gap. This CDR3 has 13 residues. In germline, CDR1 is MNHNS, CDR2 SASEGT. The CDR3 loop reads CASSEIGVHEQYF. CDR3 bases: TGTGCCAGCAGTGAAATAGGGGTCCACGAGCAGTACTTC.

V and J are TRBV5-1 and TRBJ1-4; 7 bases fit TRBD1. Germline V lookup: CDR1 SGHRS, CDR2 YFSETQ. The CDR3 runs 14 residues. V was pared by 4 bases and J by 8 bases, with 8 bases of the junction left unmatched. The CDR3 DNA reads as TGCGCCAGCAGCCCAGACAGGGTAAAGGAAAAACTGTTTTTT. Protein: CASSPDRVKEKLFF.

This chain connects TRBV28 to TRBJ2-7; possibly TRBD2 for D (5 bases). The length of the CDR3 is 15 residues. Germline-derived CDR1 and CDR2 are MDHEN and SYDVKM. The V end lost 5 bases, the J end lost 2 bases, and 16 bases lay between the germline ends. CDR3 DNA sequence: TGTGCCAGCAGTCTTAAAGCGGCCCTGCCCTACGAGCAGTACTTC. It translates to CASSLKAALPYEQYF.

The chain employs TRBV5-4 and TRBJ2-1, with D perhaps matching TRBD2 (6 bases). Germline CDR1 SGHNT, CDR2 YYREEE (reference sequence). The CDR3 covers 14 residues. Trimming took off 4 bases at V and 0 bases at J, with 8 bases between the two ends. DNA for the CDR3: TGTGCCAGCAGCCCCGGGGGCTCCTACAATGAGCAGTTCTTC. Translation gives CASSPGGSYNEQFF. The full variable domain, with the rest looked up from reference TRBV5-4 and TRBJ2-1, is ETGVTQSPTHLIKTRGQQVTLRCSSQSGHNTVSWYQQALGQGPQFIFQYYREEENGRGNFPPRFSGLQFPNYSSELNVNALELDDSALYLCASSPGGSYNEQFFGPGTRLTVL.

The genes are TRBV2 and TRBJ1-5; D gene unclear. This CDR3 has 15 residues. CDR1 is SNHLY, CDR2 FYNNEI, per germline. V lost 4 bases, J lost 5 bases, and 15 bases lay in between. CDR3 nucleotide sequence: TGTGCCAGCAGTGTAATGGAAGCGGGAGATCAGCCCCAGCATTTT. Encoded protein: CASSVMEAGDQPQHF.

The chain links TRBV7-9 to TRBJ2-1, with 10 positions matching TRBD2. With V trimmed by 6 bases and J by 7 bases, 9 bases remained unmatched. CDR1 and CDR2 (germline): SEHNR, FQNEAQ (reference sequence). There are 15 residues in the CDR3. For the CDR3, the DNA is TGTGCCAGCAGGCGCGTAGCGGGAGGTTCTAATGAGCAGTTCTTC. Translation: CASRRVAGGSNEQFF.

V and J are TRBV2 and TRBJ2-1, with 16 bases matching TRBD2. The CDR3 contains 17 residues. From germline, CDR1 is SNHLY and CDR2 FYNNEI. The J segment lost 5 bases and the V segment lost 0 bases, leaving 1 base of the junction unmatched. CDR3 in amino acids: CASSEAGLAGGDNEQFF. CDR3 coding DNA: TGTGCCAGCAGTGAAGCGGGACTAGCGGGAGGGGACAATGAGCAGTTCTTC.

This clone has only one observation. V and J are TRBV4-2 and TRBJ2-3, with D maybe TRBD1 (6 bases). Germline V gene data show CDR1 as LGHNA and CDR2 as YNFKEQ. The length of the CDR3 is 16 residues. Trimming cost V 0 bases and J 2 bases, with 12 bases left between them. CDR3 residues: CASSQESRGSTDTQYF. The DNA of the CDR3 is TGTGCCAGCAGCCAAGAATCCAGGGGTTCCACAGATACGCAGTATTTT.

The chain links TRBV4-1 to TRBJ2-7; 9 bases agree with TRBD2. CDR1 is MGHRA, CDR2 YSYEKL, per germline. This CDR3 contains 15 residues. J gave up 5 bases and V 4 bases, and 9 bases lay outside the gene matches. CDR3 amino acids: CASSRPGTSFDEQYF. DNA for the CDR3: TGCGCCAGCAGCCGACCCGGGACTAGCTTCGACGAGCAGTACTTC.

The gene calls are TRBV2 and TRBJ1-6, with D possibly matching TRBD1 (5 bases). The V end was cut by 5 bases, the J end by 0 bases, with 11 bases between. Germline CDR1 SNHLY, CDR2 FYNNEI. The CDR3 runs 16 residues. This chain's CDR3 is CASSPRGHSYNSPLHF. The CDR3 nucleotides are TGTGCCAGCAGTCCTCGAGGACACTCCTATAATTCACCCCTCCACTTT.

This clone was seen just once. This sequence joins TRBV29-1 and TRBJ1-1, with D maybe TRBD1 (6 bases). V lost 7 bases and J lost 1, with 10 bases in between. Germline values: CDR1 SQVTM, CDR2 ANQGSEA. The CDR3 has 12 amino acids. The CDR3 is CSGGQPNTEAFF. For the CDR3, the DNA is TGCAGCGGTGGACAGCCGAACACTGAAGCTTTCTTT.

The chain employs TRBV6-1 and TRBJ2-1; TRBD2 agrees at 8 bases. CDR3 size: 15 residues. The germline V gene encodes CDR1 MNHNS and CDR2 SASEGT. Trimming removed 1 base from V and 8 bases from J; junction bases left unmatched: 7. The DNA for the CDR3 is TGTGCCAGCAGTGAAGAGGGCGGGGGGTGGTATGAGCAGTTCTTC. Encoded protein: CASSEEGGGWYEQFF.